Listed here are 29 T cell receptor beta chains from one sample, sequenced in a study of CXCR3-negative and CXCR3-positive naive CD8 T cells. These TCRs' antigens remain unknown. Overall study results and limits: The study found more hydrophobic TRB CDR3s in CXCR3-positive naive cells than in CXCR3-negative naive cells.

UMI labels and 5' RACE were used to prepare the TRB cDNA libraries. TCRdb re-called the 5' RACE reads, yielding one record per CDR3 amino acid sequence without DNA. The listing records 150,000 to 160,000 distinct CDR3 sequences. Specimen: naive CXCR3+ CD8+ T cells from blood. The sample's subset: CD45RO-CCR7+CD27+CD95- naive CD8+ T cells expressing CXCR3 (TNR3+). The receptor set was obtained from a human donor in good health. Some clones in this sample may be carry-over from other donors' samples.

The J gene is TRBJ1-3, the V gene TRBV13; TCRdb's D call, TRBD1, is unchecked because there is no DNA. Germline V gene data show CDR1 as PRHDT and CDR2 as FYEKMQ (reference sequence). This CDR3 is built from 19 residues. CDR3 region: CASSLRGLTVLSSGNTIYF. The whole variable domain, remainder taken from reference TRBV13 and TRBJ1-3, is AAGVIQSPRHLIKEKRETATLKCYPIPRHDTVYWYQQGPGQDPQFLISFYEKMQSDKGSIPDRFSAQQFSDYHSELNMSSLELGDSALYFCASSLRGLTVLSSGNTIYFGEGSWLTVV.

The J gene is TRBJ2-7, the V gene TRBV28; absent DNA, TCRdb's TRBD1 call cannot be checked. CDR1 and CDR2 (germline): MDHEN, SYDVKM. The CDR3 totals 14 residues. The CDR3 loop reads CASSLLAEGGEQYF.

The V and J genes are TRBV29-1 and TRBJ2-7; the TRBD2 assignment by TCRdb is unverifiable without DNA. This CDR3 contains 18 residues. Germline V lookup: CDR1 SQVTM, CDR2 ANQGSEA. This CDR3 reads CSVKNRGLAGGPIVEQYF.

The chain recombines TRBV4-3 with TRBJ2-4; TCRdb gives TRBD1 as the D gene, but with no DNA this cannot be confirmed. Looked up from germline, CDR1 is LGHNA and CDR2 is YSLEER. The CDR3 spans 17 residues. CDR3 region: CASSQEGAGLSKNIQYF.

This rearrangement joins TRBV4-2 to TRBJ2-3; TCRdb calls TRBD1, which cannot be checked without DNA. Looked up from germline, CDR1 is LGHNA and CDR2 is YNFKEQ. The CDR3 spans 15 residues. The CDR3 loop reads CASSQAPVTKDTQYF.

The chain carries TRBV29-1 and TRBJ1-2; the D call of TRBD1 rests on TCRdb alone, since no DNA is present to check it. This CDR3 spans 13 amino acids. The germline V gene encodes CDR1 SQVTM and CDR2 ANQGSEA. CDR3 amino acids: CRTDGAGHYGYTF.

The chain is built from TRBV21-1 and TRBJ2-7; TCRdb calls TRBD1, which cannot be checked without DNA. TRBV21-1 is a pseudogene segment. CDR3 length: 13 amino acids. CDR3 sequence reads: CASSNGTDYEQYF.

CDR3: CASSPGDRAKETQYF. The V call is TRBV7-6, the J call TRBJ2-5; there is no DNA to check the TCRdb D call of TRBD1. The CDR3 runs 15 residues. CDR1 and CDR2 (germline): SGHVS, FNYEAQ.

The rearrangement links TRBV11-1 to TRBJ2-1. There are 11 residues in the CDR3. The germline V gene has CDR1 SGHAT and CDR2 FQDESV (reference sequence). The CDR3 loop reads CASSFGYEQFF.

The CDR3 sequence: CSARSLAGIRRLDEQFF. This chain connects TRBV20-1 to TRBJ2-1. CDR3 length: 17 residues. CDR1 DFQATT and CDR2 SNEGSKA come from the germline V gene (reference sequence).

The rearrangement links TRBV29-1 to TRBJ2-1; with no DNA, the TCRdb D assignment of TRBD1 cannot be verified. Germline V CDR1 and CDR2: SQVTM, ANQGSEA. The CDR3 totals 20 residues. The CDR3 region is CSVEDLKKEGDRGLLNEQFF.

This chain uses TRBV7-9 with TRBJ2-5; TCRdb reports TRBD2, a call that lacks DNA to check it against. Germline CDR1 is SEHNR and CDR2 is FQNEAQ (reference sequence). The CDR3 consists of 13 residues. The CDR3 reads CASREGSQETQYF.

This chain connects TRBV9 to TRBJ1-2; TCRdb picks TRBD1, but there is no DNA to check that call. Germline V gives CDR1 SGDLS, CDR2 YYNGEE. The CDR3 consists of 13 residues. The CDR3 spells CASSVGPVPGYTF.

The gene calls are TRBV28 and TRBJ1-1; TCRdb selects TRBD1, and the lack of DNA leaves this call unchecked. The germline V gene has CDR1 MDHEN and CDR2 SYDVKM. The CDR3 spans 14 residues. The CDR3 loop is CASSLGQGSTEAFF. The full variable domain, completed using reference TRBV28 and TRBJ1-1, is DVKVTQSSRYLVKRTGEKVFLECVQDMDHENMFWYRQDPGLGLRLIYFSYDVKMKEKGDIPEGYSVSREKKERFSLILESASTNQTSMYLCASSLGQGSTEAFFGQGTRLTVV.

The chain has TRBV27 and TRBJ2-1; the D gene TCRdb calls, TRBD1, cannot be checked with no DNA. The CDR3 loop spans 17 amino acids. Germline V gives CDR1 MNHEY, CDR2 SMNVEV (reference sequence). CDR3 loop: CASILTGGVFSIDEQFF.

CDR3 region: CASSQATPDNEQFF. This rearrangement joins TRBV4-1 to TRBJ2-1. Per the germline V gene, CDR1 is MGHRA and CDR2 is YSYEKL. This CDR3 region has 14 residues.

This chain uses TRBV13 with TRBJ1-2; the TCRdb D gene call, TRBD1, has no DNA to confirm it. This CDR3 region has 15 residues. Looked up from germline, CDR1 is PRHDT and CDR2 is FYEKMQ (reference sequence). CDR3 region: CASSSIPVVGYGYTF.

The CDR3 reads CASSVDGSGDSLISYNERFF. The genes are TRBV9 and TRBJ2-1; absent DNA, TCRdb's TRBD1 call cannot be checked. The CDR3 length is 20 residues. The germline CDR1 and CDR2 sequences are SGDLS and YYNGEE.

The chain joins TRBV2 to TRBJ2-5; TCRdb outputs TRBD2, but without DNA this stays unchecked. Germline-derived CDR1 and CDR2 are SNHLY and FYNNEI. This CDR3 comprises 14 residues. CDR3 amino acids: CASRISGSWETQYF.

The CDR3 spells CASSFHRVYEQYF. The genes are TRBV28 and TRBJ2-7; lacking DNA, the TRBD1 call made by TCRdb goes unchecked. The length of the CDR3 is 13 residues. The germline V gene encodes CDR1 MDHEN and CDR2 SYDVKM.

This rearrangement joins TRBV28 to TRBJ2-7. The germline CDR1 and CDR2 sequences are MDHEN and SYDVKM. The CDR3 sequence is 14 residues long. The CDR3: CASSLWISSYEQYF.

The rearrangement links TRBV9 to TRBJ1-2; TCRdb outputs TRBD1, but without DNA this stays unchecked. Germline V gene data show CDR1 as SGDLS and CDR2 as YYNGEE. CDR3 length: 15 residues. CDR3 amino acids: CASSPGTAANYGYTF. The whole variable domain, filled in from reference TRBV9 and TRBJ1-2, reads DSGVTQTPKHLITATGQRVTLRCSPRSGDLSVYWYQQSLDQGLQFLIQYYNGEERAKGNILERFSAQQFPDLHSELNLSSLELGDSALYFCASSPGTAANYGYTFGSGTRLTVV.

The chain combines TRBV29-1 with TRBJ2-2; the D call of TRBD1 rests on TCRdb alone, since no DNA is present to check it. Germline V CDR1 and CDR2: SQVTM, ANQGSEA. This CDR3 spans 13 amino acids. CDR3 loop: CSVRDINTGELFF.

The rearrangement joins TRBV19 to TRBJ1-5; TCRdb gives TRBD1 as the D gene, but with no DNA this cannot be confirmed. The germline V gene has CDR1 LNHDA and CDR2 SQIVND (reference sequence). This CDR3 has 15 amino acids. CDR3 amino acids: CASTEDGNSNQPQHF.

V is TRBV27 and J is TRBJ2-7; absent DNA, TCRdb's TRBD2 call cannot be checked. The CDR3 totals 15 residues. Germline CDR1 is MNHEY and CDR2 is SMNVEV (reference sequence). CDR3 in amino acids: CASNSLVRRVYEQYF.

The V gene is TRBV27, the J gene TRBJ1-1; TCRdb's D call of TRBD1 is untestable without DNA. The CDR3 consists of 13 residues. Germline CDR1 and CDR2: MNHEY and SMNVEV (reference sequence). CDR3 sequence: CASSFGGSTEAFF.

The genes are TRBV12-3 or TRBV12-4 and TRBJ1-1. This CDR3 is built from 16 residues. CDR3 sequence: CASSSTYTGSGTEAFF.

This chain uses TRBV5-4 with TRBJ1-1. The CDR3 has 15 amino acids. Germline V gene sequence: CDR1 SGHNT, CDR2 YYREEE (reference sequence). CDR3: CASSESSTINTEAFF.

The CDR3 is CASGLGSGANVLTF. The V gene is TRBV28, the J gene TRBJ2-6. The CDR3 is 14 amino acids. The germline CDR1 and CDR2 sequences are MDHEN and SYDVKM.